Shown below are 14 T cell receptor beta chains from a single sample sequenced in a study of T cell responses to AZD1222 COVID-19 vaccine. Using immunoSEQ multiplex PCR, the repertoire was profiled, and TCRdb retains in-frame clones only, with some absent. The sample includes about 160,000 clones, roughly 92% seen only once; the top ten take approximately 4.8%. Specimen: peripheral blood, collected 28 days after the second AZD1222 dose. The receptors were sampled from an adult who received the AZD1222 COVID-19 vaccine.

This rearrangement joins TRBV3-1 (or the pseudogene TRBV3-2) to TRBJ1-2; D remains ambiguous. Germline CDR1 LGHDT, CDR2 YNNKEL (reference sequence). The V end lost 1 base, the J end lost 0 bases, and 9 bases lay between the germline ends. This CDR3 has 15 amino acids. CDR3 amino acids: CASSQGPSANYGYTF. The CDR3 DNA is TGTGCCAGCAGCCAAGGACCGTCAGCTAACTATGGCTACACCTTC.

The chain uses TRBV19 and TRBJ2-1; TRBD2 matches 13 bases. CDR3 length: 14 residues. Per germline, CDR1 LNHDA and CDR2 SQIVND (reference sequence). Trimming took 10 bases from V and 7 from J; bases not matched to a gene: 7. The CDR3 region is CATPLAGGRNEQFF. CDR3 DNA: TGTGCCACCCCACTAGCGGGAGGGCGGAATGAGCAGTTCTTC.

The chain employs TRBV18 and TRBJ2-3, with D possibly being TRBD2 (6 bases). The CDR3 contains 16 residues. Germline V gene sequence: CDR1 KGHSH, CDR2 LQKENI. Trimming removed 2 bases at V and 3 bases at J, with 15 bases between. The CDR3 protein is CASSPDSLAPTDTQYF. The CDR3 DNA is TGTGCCAGCTCACCAGACTCACTAGCCCCGACAGATACGCAGTATTTT.

This chain uses TRBV27 with TRBJ1-6; a weak D match, TRBD1 (5 bases). The V end lost 8 bases, the J end lost 7 bases, and 15 bases lay between the germline ends. Germline V lookup: CDR1 MNHEY, CDR2 SMNVEV (reference sequence). There are 14 residues in the CDR3. The CDR3 region is CASYSTGVNSPLHF. As DNA, the CDR3 is TGTGCCAGCTATAGCACGGGGGTAAATTCACCCCTCCACTTT.

This chain uses TRBV5-1 with TRBJ2-1; TRBD2 might be the D (6 bases). The CDR3 is made up of 16 amino acids. Trimming left V 0 bases short and J 2 bases short, with 12 bases between. Germline values: CDR1 SGHRS, CDR2 YFSETQ. CDR3 region: CASSLASAGPYNEQFF. CDR3 nucleotide sequence: TGCGCCAGCAGCTTGGCTTCGGCGGGGCCCTACAATGAGCAGTTCTTC.

The V gene is TRBV2, the J gene TRBJ2-7; 10 bases agree with TRBD1. The CDR3 has 15 residues. After removal of 8 bases from V and 0 bases from J, the junction contained 7 bases not matched to a gene. Germline lookup yields CDR1 SNHLY and CDR2 FYNNEI. As DNA, the CDR3 is TGTGCCAGCCGGGAGGGGACAGGGGCCTCCTACGAGCAGTACTTC. Protein product: CASREGTGASYEQYF. The variable domain in full, with the rest retrieved from reference TRBV2 and TRBJ2-7, is EPEVTQTPSHQVTQMGQEVILRCVPISNHLYFYWYRQILGQKVEFLVSFYNNEISEKSEIFDDQFSVERPDGSNFTLKIRSTKLEDSAMYFCASREGTGASYEQYFGPGTRLTVT.

The rearrangement links TRBV5-6 to TRBJ1-1; perhaps TRBD1 as D (6 bases). The CDR3 sequence is 13 residues long. Deletions cut 3 bases from V and 4 bases from J, with 10 bases between. From germline, CDR1 is SGHDT and CDR2 YYEEEE. CDR3 nucleotides: TGTGCCAGCAGCTGGGGGGGCGGCACTGAAGCTTTCTTT. As protein: CASSWGGGTEAFF. Together with reference TRBV5-6 and TRBJ1-1, the CDR3 gives the full variable domain: DAGVTQSPTHLIKTRGQQVTLRCSPKSGHDTVSWYQQALGQGPQFIFQYYEEEERQRGNFPDRFSGHQFPNYSSELNVNALLLGDSALYLCASSWGGGTEAFFGQGTRLTVV.

This CDR3 reads CASREGGTEAFF. Here the CDR3 DNA reads TGTGCCAGCAGAGAAGGGGGGACTGAAGCTTTCTTT. J is TRBJ1-1 and V is TRBV27; tentative D call: TRBD1 (6 bases). Germline assignment: CDR1 MNHEY and CDR2 SMNVEV (reference sequence). V was pared by 6 bases and J by 5 bases, with 10 bases between. The CDR3 sequence is 12 residues long.

This clone was observed once. The chain combines TRBV6-5 with TRBJ1-2; 8 positions match TRBD1. Trimming took 4 bases from V and 2 from J; bases not matched to a gene: 3. The CDR3 length is 14 residues. CDR1 is MNHEY and CDR2 is SVGAGI in the germline V gene. Here the CDR3 reads CASSSWTGNYGYTF. In DNA, the CDR3 is TGTGCCAGCAGTTCATGGACAGGGAACTATGGCTACACCTTC.

This clone has a single count. The chain joins TRBV7-9 to TRBJ1-2; no definite D call. CDR1 SEHNR and CDR2 FQNEAQ come from the germline V gene (reference sequence). V was shortened by 5 bases and J by 6 bases, with 16 bases between the two germline ends. The CDR3 has 14 amino acids. The CDR3 region has the DNA TGTGCCAGCAGCCCAGTTATAGAGGACGATGGCTACACCTTC. Translating it yields CASSPVIEDDGYTF.

As concerns this clone: Other DNA sequences of this sample code for an identical CDR3. This chain uses TRBV27 with TRBJ2-2; D gene uncertain. Trimming shortened V by 2 bases and J by 4 bases, and 5 bases separated the two germline ends. The germline gives CDR1 MNHEY, CDR2 SMNVEV (reference sequence). The CDR3 has 13 amino acids. The CDR3 sequence: CASSLGRTGELFF. CDR3 nucleotide sequence: TGTGCCAGCAGTTTAGGTCGCACCGGGGAGCTGTTTTTT.

This clone has a single count. The V call is TRBV30, the J call TRBJ1-5; D gene ambiguous. Trimming took 0 bases from V and 3 from J, leaving 6 bases between them. The CDR3 extends over 13 amino acids. Germline V gives CDR1 GTSNPN, CDR2 SVGIG (reference sequence). CDR3: CAWSVAHNQPQHF. CDR3 nucleotide sequence: TGTGCCTGGAGTGTAGCCCACAATCAGCCCCAGCATTTT.

V gene TRBV15 combines with J gene TRBJ2-5, with 8 nucleotides matching TRBD2. In germline, CDR1 is LNHNV, CDR2 YYDKDF (reference sequence). This CDR3 spans 15 amino acids. The junction had 6 bases not matched to a gene; V was cut back by 1 base and J by 5 bases. In DNA, the CDR3 is TGTGCCACCAGCAGAGGGTCTAGCGGGTCGGAGACCCAGTACTTC. As protein: CATSRGSSGSETQYF. Full variable domain (rest looked up from reference TRBV15 and TRBJ2-5): DAMVIQNPRYQVTQFGKPVTLSCSQTLNHNVMYWYQQKSSQAPKLLFHYYDKDFNNEADTPDNFQSRRPNTSFCFLDIRSPGLGDTAMYLCATSRGSSGSETQYFGPGTRLLVL.

V is TRBV18 and J is TRBJ2-3; D not certain. Germline lookup yields CDR1 KGHSH and CDR2 LQKENI. Trimming took 3 bases from V and 3 from J, leaving 7 bases between them. The CDR3 has 13 amino acids. The CDR3 region is CASSPRQTDTQYF. The CDR3 nucleotides read TGTGCCAGCTCACCTAGACAAACAGATACGCAGTATTTT.